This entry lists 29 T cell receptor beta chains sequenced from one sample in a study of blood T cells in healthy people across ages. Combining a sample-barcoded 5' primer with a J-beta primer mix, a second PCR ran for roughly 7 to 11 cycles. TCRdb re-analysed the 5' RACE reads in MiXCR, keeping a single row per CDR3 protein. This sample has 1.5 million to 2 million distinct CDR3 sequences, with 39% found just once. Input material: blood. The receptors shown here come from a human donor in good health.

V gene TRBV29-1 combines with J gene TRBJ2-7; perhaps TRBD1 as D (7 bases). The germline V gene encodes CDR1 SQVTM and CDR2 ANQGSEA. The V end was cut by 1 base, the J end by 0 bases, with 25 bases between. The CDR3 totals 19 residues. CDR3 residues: CSVEVAGQYTLSASYEQYF. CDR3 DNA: TGCAGCGTTGAAGTGGCGGGACAGTACACCCTCTCCGCCTCCTACGAGCAGTACTTC.

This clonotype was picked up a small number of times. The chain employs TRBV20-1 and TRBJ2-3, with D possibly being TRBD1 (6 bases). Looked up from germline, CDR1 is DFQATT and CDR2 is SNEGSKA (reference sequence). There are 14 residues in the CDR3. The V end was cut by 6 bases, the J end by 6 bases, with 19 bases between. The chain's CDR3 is CSARRTVGGDTQYF. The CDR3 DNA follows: TGCAGTGCCCGGAGGACAGTCGGTGGTGATACGCAGTATTTT.

The chain's CDR3 is CASSLGTSGGYEQFF. The CDR3 DNA is TGTGCCAGCAGCTTAGGGACTAGCGGGGGGTATGAGCAGTTCTTC. This sequence joins TRBV5-5 and TRBJ2-1; TRBD2 matches at 15 bases. Germline V CDR1 and CDR2: SGHKS, YYEKEE (reference sequence). With V trimmed by 2 bases and J by 8 bases, 2 bases remained unmatched. The CDR3 has 15 amino acids.

CDR3 DNA sequence: TGTGCCAGCAGTTACACACAGGGGATTTTTCGTCAGGATACGCAGTATTTT. It specifies CASSYTQGIFRQDTQYF. The chain employs TRBV6-2 or TRBV6-3 and TRBJ2-3; 7 bases match TRBD1. Per germline, CDR1 MNHEY and CDR2 SVGEGT. The CDR3 runs 17 residues. The V gene end was trimmed by 2 bases and the J gene end by 6 bases; junction bases not matched to a gene: 14.

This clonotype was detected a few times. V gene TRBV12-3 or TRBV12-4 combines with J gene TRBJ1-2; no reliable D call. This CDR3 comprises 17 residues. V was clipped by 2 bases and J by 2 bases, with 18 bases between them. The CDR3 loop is CASSLQGGRYLNYGYTF. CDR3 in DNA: TGTGCCAGCAGTTTACAAGGCGGAAGGTATTTGAACTATGGCTACACCTTC.

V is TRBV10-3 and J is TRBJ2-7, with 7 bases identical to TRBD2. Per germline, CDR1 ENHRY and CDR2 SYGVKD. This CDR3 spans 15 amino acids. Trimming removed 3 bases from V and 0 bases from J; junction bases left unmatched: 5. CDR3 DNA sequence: TGTGCCATCAGTGAAAGCGGGGCCTTCTCCTACGAGCAGTACTTC. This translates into CAISESGAFSYEQYF.

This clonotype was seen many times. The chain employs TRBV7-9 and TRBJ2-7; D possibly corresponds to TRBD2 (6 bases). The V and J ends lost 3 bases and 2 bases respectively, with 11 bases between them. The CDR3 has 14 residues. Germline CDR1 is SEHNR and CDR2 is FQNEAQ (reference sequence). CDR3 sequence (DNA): TGTGCCAGCAGCTTGGGAGGATTAGCCTACGAGCAGTACTTC. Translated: CASSLGGLAYEQYF.

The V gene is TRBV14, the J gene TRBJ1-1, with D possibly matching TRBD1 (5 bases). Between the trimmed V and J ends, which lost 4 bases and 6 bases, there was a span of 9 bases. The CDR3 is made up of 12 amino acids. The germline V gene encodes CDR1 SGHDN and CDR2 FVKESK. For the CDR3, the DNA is TGTGCCAGCAGCCTCCGGGACGCTGAAGCTTTCTTT. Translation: CASSLRDAEAFF.

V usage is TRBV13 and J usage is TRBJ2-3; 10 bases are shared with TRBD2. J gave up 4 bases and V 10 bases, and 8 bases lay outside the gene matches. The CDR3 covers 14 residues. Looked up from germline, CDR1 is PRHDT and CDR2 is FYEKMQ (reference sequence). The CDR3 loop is CATQAGGIPDTQYF. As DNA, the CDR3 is TGTGCCACCCAAGCGGGGGGGATTCCAGATACGCAGTATTTT.

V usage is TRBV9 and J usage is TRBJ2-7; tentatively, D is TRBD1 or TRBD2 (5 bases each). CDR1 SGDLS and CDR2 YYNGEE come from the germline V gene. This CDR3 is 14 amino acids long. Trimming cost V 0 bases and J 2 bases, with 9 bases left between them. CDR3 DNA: TGTGCCAGCAGCGTAGGGGACCGAACCTACGAGCAGTACTTC. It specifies CASSVGDRTYEQYF.

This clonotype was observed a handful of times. The DNA for the CDR3 is TGTGCCAGCAGTTTATATAGACGGGAGGGAGAAAAACTGTTTTTT. It is translated as CASSLYRREGEKLFF. V usage is TRBV12-3 or TRBV12-4 and J usage is TRBJ1-4; D uncertain. V lost 2 bases and J lost 8, with 15 bases in between. The length of the CDR3 is 15 residues.

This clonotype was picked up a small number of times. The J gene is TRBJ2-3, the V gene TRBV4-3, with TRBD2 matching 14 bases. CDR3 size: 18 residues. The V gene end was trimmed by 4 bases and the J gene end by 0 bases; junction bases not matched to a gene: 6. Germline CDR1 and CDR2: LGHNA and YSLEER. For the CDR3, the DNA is TGCGCCAGCAGCCCACGGACTAGCGGGGGGCCGAGCACAGATACGCAGTATTTT. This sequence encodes CASSPRTSGGPSTDTQYF.

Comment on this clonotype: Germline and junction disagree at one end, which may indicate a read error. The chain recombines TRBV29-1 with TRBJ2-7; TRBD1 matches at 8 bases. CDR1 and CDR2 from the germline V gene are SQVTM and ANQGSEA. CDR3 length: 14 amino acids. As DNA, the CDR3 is TGCTGCGTGTGGGGGACAGGCTCAACCTACGTGCAGTACTTC. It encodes CCVWGTGSTYVQYF.

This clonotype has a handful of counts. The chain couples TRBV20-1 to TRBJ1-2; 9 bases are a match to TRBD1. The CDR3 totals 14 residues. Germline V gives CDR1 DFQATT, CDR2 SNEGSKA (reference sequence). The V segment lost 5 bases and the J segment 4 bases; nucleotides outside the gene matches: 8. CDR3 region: CSAVDRGSSYGYTF. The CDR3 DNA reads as TGCAGTGCTGTGGACAGGGGAAGTAGCTATGGCTACACCTTC.

The CDR3 DNA reads as TGCAGTGCTAGGTTAGGGGTACAAGAGACCCAGTACTTC. It is translated as CSARLGVQETQYF. The gene calls are TRBV20-1 and TRBJ2-5; D might be TRBD1 (5 bases). The V end was cut by 3 bases, the J end by 2 bases, with 10 bases between. Germline CDR1 reads DFQATT; CDR2 reads SNEGSKA (reference sequence). The CDR3 sequence is 13 residues long.

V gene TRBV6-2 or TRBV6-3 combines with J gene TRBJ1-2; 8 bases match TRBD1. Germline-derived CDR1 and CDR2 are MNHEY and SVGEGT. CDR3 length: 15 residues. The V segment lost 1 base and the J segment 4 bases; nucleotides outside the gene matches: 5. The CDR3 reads CASSYLDRAFYGYTF. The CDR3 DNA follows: TGTGCCAGCAGTTACTTGGACAGGGCCTTCTATGGCTACACCTTC.

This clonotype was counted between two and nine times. The CDR3 sequence is CASSLMGRQFGLETQYF. CDR3 sequence (DNA): TGTGCCAGCAGCTTGATGGGAAGGCAGTTCGGTTTAGAGACCCAGTACTTC. The chain combines TRBV7-3 with TRBJ2-5; D is unclear. Germline V gene lookup returns CDR1 SGHTA and CDR2 FQGTGA. Trimming pared 3 bases from V and 4 bases from J, leaving 21 bases between. The length of the CDR3 is 17 residues. Complete variable domain (other parts from reference TRBV7-3 and TRBJ2-5): GAGVSQTPSNKVTEKGKYVELRCDPISGHTALYWYRQSLGQGPEFLIYFQGTGAADDSGLPNDRFFAVRPEGSVSTLKIQRTERGDSAVYLCASSLMGRQFGLETQYFGPGTRLLVL.

CDR3 coding DNA: TGTGCCAGCAGCAAGACTTCCGGGTCCACTGAAGCTTTCTTT. It codes for CASSKTSGSTEAFF. This sequence joins TRBV9 and TRBJ1-1; D gene ambiguous. The CDR3 sequence is 14 residues long. The germline CDR1 and CDR2 sequences are SGDLS and YYNGEE. V shed 4 bases and J shed 4 bases, with 14 bases lying between them.

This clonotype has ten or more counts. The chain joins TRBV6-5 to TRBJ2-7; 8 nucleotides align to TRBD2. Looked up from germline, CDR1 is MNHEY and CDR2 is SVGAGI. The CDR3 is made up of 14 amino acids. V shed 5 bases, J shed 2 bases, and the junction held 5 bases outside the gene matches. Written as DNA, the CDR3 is TGTGCCAGCAGTCGTAGCGGGGTCCCCTACGAGCAGTACTTC. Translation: CASSRSGVPYEQYF.

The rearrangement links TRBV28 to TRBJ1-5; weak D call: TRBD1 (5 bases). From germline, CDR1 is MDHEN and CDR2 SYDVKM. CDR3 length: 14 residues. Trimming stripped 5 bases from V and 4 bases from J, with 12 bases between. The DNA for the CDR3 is TGTGCCAGCAGTGGGGGACGGTCTAATCAGCCCCAGCATTTT. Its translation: CASSGGRSNQPQHF.

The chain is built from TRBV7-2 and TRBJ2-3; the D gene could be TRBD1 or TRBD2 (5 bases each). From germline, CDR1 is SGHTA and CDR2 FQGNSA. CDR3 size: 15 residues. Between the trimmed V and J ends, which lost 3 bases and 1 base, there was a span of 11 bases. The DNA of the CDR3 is TGTGCCAGCAGCTTTTGGGGGAAGGGCACAGATACGCAGTATTTT. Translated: CASSFWGKGTDTQYF. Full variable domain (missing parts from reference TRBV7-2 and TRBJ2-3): GAGVSQSPSNKVTEKGKDVELRCDPISGHTALYWYRQSLGQGLEFLIYFQGNSAPDKSGLPSDRFSAERTGGSVSTLTIQRTQQEDSAVYLCASSFWGKGTDTQYFGPGTRLTVL.

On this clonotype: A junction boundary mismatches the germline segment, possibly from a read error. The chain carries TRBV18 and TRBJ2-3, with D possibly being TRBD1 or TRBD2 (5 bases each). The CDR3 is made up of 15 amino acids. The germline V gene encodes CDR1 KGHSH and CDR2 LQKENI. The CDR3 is CTSSPRTGPTDTQYF. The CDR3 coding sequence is TGTACCAGCTCACCAAGGACGGGGCCCACAGATACGCAGTATTTT.

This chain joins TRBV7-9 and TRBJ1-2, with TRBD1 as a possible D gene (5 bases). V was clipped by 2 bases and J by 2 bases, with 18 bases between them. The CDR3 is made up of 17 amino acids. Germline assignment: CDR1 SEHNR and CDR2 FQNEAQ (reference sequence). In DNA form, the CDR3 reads TGTGCCAGCAGCTTATCCGGGACGAATGCTCTAAACTATGGCTACACCTTC. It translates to CASSLSGTNALNYGYTF.

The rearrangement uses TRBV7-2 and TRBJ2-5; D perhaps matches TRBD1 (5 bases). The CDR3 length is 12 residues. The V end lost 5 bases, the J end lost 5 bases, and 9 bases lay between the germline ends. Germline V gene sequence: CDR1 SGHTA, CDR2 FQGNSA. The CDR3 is CASSQGWETQYF. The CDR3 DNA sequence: TGTGCCAGCAGCCAGGGCTGGGAGACCCAGTACTTC.

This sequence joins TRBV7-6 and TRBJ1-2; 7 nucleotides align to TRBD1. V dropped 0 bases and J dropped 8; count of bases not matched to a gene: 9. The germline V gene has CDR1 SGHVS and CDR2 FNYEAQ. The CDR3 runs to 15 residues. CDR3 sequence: CASSLARTGIGGYTF. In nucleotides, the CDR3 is TGTGCCAGCAGCTTAGCCAGGACAGGTATAGGAGGCTACACCTTC.

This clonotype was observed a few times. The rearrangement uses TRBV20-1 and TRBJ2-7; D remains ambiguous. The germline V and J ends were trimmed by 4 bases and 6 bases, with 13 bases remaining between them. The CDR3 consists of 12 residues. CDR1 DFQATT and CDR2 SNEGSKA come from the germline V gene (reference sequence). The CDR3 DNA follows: TGCAGTGCTAAGAGTAGAAGTGGCGAGCAGTACTTC. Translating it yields CSAKSRSGEQYF.

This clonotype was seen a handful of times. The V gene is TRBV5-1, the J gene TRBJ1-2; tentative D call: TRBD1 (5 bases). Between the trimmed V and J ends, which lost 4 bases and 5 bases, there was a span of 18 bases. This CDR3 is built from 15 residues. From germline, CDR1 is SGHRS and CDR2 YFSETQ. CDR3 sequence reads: CASSPGTGNLYGYTF. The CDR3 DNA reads TGCGCCAGCAGCCCTGGGACGGGCAATCTATATGGCTACACCTTC. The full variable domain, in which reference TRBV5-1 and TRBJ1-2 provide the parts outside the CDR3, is KAGVTQTPRYLIKTRGQQVTLSCSPISGHRSVSWYQQTPGQGLQFLFEYFSETQRNKGNFPGRFSGRQFSNSRSEMNVSTLELGDSALYLCASSPGTGNLYGYTFGSGTRLTVV.

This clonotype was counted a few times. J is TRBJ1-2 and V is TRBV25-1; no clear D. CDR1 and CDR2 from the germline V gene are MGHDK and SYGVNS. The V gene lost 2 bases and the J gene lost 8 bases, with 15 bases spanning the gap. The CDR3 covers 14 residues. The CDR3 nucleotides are TGTGCCAGCAGTGAAAACGGCAGGTCAAGGGGCTACACCTTC. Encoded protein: CASSENGRSRGYTF.

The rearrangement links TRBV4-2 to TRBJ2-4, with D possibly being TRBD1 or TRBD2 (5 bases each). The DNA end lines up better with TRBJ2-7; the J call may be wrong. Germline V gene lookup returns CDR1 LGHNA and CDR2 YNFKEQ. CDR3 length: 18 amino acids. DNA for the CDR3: TGTGCCAGCAGCCAAGTCGGGACCCTCGAAAGTAATTACTACGAGCAGTACTTC. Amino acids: CASSQVGTLESNYYEQYF.